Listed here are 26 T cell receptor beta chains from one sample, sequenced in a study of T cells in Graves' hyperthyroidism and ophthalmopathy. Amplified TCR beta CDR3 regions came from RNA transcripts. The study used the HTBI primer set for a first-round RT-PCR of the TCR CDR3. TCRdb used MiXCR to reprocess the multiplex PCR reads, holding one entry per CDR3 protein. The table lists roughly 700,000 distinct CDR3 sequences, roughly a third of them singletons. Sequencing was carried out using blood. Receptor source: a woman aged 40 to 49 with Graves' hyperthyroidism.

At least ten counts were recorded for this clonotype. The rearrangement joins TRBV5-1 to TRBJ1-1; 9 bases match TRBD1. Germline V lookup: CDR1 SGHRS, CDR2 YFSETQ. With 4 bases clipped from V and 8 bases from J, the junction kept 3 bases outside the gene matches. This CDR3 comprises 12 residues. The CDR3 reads CASSRDRDEAFF. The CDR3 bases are TGCGCCAGCAGCCGGGACAGGGACGAAGCTTTCTTT.

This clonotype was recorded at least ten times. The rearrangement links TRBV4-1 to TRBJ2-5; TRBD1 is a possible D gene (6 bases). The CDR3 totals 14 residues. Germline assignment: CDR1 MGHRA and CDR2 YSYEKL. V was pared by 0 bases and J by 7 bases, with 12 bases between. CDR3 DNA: TGCGCCAGCAGCCAAGATCAGGGGACGGTGACCCAGTACTTC. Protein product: CASSQDQGTVTQYF.

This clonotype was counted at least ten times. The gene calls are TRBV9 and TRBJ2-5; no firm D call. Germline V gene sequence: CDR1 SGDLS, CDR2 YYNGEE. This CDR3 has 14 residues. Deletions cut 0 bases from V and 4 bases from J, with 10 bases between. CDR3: CASSVAGRRETQYF. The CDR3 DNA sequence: TGTGCCAGCAGCGTAGCTGGCCGGAGAGAGACCCAGTACTTC.

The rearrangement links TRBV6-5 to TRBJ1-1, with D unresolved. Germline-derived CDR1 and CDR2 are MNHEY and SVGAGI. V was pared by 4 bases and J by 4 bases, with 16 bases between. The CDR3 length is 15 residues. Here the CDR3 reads CASSSRLELSTEAFF. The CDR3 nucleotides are TGTGCCAGCAGTTCTCGATTGGAGCTGAGCACTGAAGCTTTCTTT.

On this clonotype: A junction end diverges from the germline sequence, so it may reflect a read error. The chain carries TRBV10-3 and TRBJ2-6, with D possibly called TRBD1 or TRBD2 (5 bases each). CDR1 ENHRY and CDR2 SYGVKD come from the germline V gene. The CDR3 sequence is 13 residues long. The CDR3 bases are TGTGCCATCAGTGAACGAGGGGCCAACGTCCCGACTTTC. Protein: CAISERGANVPTF.

The chain's CDR3 is CASTTTSGGADTQYF. As DNA, the CDR3 is TGTGCCAGCACCACGACTAGCGGGGGCGCAGATACGCAGTATTTT. J is TRBJ2-3 and V is TRBV12-3 or TRBV12-4; 12 bases are a match to TRBD2. The CDR3 length is 15 residues. V was clipped by 7 bases and J by 4 bases; unmatched bases: 6.

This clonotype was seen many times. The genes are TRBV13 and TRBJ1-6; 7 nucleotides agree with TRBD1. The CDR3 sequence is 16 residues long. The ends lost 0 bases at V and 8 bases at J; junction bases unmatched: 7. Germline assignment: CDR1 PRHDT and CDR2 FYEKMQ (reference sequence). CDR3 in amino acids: CASSLGTGDEDSPLHF. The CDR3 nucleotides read TGTGCCAGCAGCTTAGGCACAGGGGATGAAGATTCACCCCTCCACTTT.

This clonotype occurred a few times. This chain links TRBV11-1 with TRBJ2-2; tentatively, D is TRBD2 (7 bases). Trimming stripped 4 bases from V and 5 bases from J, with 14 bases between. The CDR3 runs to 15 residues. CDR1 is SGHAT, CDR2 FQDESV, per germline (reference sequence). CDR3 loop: CASSWPGEGTGELFF. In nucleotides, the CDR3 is TGTGCCAGCAGCTGGCCAGGGGAGGGAACCGGGGAGCTGTTTTTT.

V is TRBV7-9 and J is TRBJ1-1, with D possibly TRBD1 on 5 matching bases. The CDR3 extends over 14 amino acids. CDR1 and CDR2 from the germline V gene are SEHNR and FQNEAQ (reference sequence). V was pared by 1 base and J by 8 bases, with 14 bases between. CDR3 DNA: TGTGCCAGCAGCTTAGGGGGCTCCCCTCCAGAAGCTTTCTTT. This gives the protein CASSLGGSPPEAFF.

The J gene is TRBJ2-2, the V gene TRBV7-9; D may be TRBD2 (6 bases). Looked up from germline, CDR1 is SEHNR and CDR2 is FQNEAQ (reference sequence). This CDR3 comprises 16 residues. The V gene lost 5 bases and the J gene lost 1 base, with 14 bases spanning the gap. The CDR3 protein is CASSLQRVWNTGELFF. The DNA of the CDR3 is TGTGCCAGCAGCCTTCAGCGGGTCTGGAACACCGGGGAGCTGTTTTTT.

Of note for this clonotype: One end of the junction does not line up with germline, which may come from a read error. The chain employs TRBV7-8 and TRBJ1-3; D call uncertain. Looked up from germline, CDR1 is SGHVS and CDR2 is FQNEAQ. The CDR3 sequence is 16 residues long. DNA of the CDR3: TGTGCCAGCAGCTCAGTTGACGGACCCTCTGGAAACGCCATATATTTT. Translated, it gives CASSSVDGPSGNAIYF.

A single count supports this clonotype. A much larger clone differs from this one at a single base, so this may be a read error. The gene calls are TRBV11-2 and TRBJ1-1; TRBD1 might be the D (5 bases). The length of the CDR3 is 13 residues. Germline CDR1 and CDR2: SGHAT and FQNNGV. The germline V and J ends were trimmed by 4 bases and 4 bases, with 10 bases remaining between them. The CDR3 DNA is TGTGCCAGCAGCTCGCCAGGGCCCACTGAAGCTTTCTTT. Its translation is CASSSPGPTEAFF.

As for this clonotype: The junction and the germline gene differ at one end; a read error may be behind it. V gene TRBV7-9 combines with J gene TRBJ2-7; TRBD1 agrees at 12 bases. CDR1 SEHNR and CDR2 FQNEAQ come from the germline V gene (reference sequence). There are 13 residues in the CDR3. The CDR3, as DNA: TGTGCCAGCACTTCACGGGGCGGGACAGGGGGCCAATTC. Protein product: CASTSRGGTGGQF.

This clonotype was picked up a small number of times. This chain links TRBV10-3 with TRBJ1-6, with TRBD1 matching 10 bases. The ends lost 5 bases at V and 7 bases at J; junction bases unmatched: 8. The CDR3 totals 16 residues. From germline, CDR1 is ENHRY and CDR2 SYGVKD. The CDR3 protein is CAISPAGTGVNSPLHF. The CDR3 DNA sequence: TGTGCCATCAGTCCTGCCGGGACAGGGGTGAATTCACCCCTCCACTTT.

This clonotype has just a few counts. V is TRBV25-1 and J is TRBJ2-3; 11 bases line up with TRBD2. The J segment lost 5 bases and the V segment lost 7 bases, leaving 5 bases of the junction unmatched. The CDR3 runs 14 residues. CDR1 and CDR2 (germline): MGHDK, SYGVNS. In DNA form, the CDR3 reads TGTGCCAGCACTCTAGCGGGAGGAGGAGATACGCAGTATTTT. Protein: CASTLAGGGDTQYF.

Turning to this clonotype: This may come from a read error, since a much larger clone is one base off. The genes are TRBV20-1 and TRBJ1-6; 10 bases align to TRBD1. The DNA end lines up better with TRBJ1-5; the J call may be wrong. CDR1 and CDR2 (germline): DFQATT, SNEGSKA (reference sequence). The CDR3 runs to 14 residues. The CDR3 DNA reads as TGCTGTGCTCTAGACAGGGGGCGCTTTCAGCCCCAGCATTTT. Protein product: CCALDRGRFQPQHF.

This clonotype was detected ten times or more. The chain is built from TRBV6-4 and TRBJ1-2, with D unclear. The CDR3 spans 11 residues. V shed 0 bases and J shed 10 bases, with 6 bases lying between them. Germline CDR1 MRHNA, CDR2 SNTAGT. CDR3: CASSDSGHYTF. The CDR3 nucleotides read TGTGCCAGCAGTGACTCTGGTCACTACACCTTC.

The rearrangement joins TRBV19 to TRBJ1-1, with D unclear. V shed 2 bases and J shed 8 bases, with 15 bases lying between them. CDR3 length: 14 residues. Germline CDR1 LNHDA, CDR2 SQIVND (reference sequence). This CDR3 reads CASSISGPGGEAFF. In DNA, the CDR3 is TGTGCCAGTAGTATAAGCGGCCCCGGAGGGGAAGCTTTCTTT.

CDR3: CASAAGGSETEAFF. The CDR3 nucleotides are TGTGCCAGTGCAGCGGGAGGATCAGAGACTGAAGCTTTCTTT. This rearrangement joins TRBV19 to TRBJ1-1; D ambiguous. Germline-derived CDR1 and CDR2 are LNHDA and SQIVND (reference sequence). This CDR3 is built from 14 residues. Trimming cost V 8 bases and J 5 bases, with 18 bases left between them.

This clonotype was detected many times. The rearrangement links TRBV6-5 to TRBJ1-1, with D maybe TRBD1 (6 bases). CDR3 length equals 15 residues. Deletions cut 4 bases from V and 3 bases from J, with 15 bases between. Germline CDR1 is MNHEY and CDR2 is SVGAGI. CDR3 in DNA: TGTGCCAGCAGTTCAGACTGGGAGGGGGACACTGAAGCTTTCTTT. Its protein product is CASSSDWEGDTEAFF.

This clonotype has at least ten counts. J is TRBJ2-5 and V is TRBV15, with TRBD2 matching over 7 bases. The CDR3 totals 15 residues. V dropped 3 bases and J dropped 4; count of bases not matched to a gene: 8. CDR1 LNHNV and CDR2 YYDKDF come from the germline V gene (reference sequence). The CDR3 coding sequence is TGTGCCACCAGCAGGCACGGAGGGACTACAGAGACCCAGTACTTC. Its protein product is CATSRHGGTTETQYF.

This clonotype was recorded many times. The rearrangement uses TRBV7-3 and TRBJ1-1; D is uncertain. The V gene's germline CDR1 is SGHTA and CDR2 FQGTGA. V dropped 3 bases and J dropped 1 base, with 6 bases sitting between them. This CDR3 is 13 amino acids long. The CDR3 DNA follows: TGTGCCAGCAGCTTCGGTCCGAACACTGAAGCTTTCTTT. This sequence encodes CASSFGPNTEAFF.

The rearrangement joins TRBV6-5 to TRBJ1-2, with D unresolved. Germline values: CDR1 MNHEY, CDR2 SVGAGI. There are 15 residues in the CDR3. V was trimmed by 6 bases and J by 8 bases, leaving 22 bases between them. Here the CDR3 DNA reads TGTGCCAGCAGCCGCGAAGTTTTGGGATTGGGGGGCTACACCTTC. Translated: CASSREVLGLGGYTF.

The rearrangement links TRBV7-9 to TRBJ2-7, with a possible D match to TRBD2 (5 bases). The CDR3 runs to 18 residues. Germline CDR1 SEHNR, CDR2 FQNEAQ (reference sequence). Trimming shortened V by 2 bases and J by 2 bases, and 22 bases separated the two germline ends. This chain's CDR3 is CASSLWAKRGSYTYEQYF. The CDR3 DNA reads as TGTGCCAGCAGCTTATGGGCTAAAAGAGGGAGCTACACCTACGAGCAGTACTTC.

The CDR3 DNA sequence: TGTGCCAGCAGCTTGTTCATAGGGGGCGCTTACTACGAGCAGTACTTC. Translated, it gives CASSLFIGGAYYEQYF. V gene TRBV7-2 combines with J gene TRBJ2-7; 7 bases are shared with TRBD1. The V gene's germline CDR1 is SGHTA and CDR2 FQGNSA. This CDR3 is 16 amino acids long. The junction had 11 bases not matched to a gene; V was cut back by 3 bases and J by 3 bases. Full variable domain (missing parts from reference TRBV7-2 and TRBJ2-7): GAGVSQSPSNKVTEKGKDVELRCDPISGHTALYWYRQSLGQGLEFLIYFQGNSAPDKSGLPSDRFSAERTGGSVSTLTIQRTQQEDSAVYLCASSLFIGGAYYEQYFGPGTRLTVT.

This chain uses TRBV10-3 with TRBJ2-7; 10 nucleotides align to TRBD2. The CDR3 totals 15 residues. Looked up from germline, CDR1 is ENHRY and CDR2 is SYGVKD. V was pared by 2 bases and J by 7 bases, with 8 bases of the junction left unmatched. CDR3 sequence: CAISEGSSGRNEQYF. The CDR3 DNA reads TGTGCCATCAGTGAGGGGTCTAGCGGGAGAAATGAGCAGTACTTC.